The 30 T cell receptor beta chains in this list originate from one sample, sequenced in a study of regulatory T cells in long-lasting Graves disease. Time point noted: persistent/refractory GD, antithyroid drugs over 5 years with positive TRAb. PBMCs provided the RNA from which the TCR library was made. Arm-PCR of CDR3 regions and iRepertoire HTBI primers were the basis on which TCR beta libraries were built. TCRdb ran MiXCR on the multiplex PCR reads and lists one entry per CDR3 protein. The sample carries about 470,000 distinct CDR3 sequences, roughly 20% recorded once. The sample in question was peripheral blood mononuclear cells (PBMCs), obtained when the disease was refractory, from a patient treated with antithyroid drugs. These receptors all come from a female donor with Graves disease.

This CDR3 is CASSYASGRRETQYF. The CDR3 nucleotides read TGTGCCAGCAGTTACGCTAGCGGGAGGCGAGAGACCCAGTACTTC. The V and J genes are TRBV6-5 and TRBJ2-5; TRBD2 aligns across 11 bases. V dropped 2 bases and J dropped 4; count of bases not matched to a gene: 3. CDR3 length: 15 residues. Germline lookup yields CDR1 MNHEY and CDR2 SVGAGI.

Ten or more counts support this clonotype. The rearrangement links TRBV6-5 to TRBJ1-2; D possibly corresponds to TRBD1 (6 bases). CDR1 MNHEY and CDR2 SVGAGI come from the germline V gene. The CDR3 consists of 14 residues. V lost 4 bases, J lost 4 bases, and 13 bases lay in between. The CDR3 spells CASSLSGAPYGYTF. The CDR3 DNA sequence: TGTGCCAGCAGTTTGTCAGGGGCTCCCTATGGCTACACCTTC.

This clonotype was recorded at least ten times. The rearrangement uses TRBV6-5 and TRBJ1-2, with unresolved D. The CDR3 runs to 13 residues. CDR1 is MNHEY, CDR2 SVGAGI, per germline. V was shortened by 4 bases and J by 6 bases, with 12 bases between the two germline ends. The CDR3 DNA reads as TGTGCCAGCAGTTCTGTTGGAGTAAATGGCTACACCTTC. This gives the protein CASSSVGVNGYTF.

The sample holds a few counts of this clonotype. The chain joins TRBV6-5 to TRBJ2-2; TRBD2 matches at 11 bases. This CDR3 contains 15 residues. Germline CDR1 is MNHEY and CDR2 is SVGAGI. The trim removed 4 bases at V and 5 bases at J, leaving 3 bases unmatched. In DNA, the CDR3 is TGTGCCAGCAGTTTTACTAGCGGGAGTACCGGGGAGCTGTTTTTT. Residues: CASSFTSGSTGELFF.

Comment on this clonotype: Being one base from a much bigger clone, this may be a read error. The genes are TRBV13 and TRBJ2-7, with a possible D match to TRBD1 (6 bases). V lost 5 bases and J lost 3, with 8 bases in between. This CDR3 is 12 amino acids long. Germline CDR1 is PRHDT and CDR2 is FYEKMQ (reference sequence). DNA for the CDR3: TGTGCCAGCAGCGTCAGGGGCTACGAGCAGTACTTC. This sequence encodes CASSVRGYEQYF.

This clonotype was detected ten times or more. This sequence joins TRBV10-2 and TRBJ1-5, with D perhaps matching TRBD1 (5 bases). This CDR3 has 14 amino acids. Trimming stripped 5 bases from V and 0 bases from J, with 8 bases between. The V gene's germline CDR1 is WSHSY and CDR2 SAAADI. The CDR3 spells CASSRQYSNQPQHF. The CDR3 nucleotides read TGCGCCAGCAGTCGACAGTATAGCAATCAGCCCCAGCATTTT.

The sample holds a few counts of this clonotype. The chain couples TRBV11-1 to TRBJ1-4; 10 nucleotides match TRBD1. The V and J ends lost 4 bases and 8 bases, in that order; junction bases with no gene match: 13. Looked up from germline, CDR1 is SGHAT and CDR2 is FQDESV (reference sequence). This CDR3 region has 17 residues. The CDR3 bases are TGTGCCAGCAGCTCACCCACCTCGACAGGGGGCGAAGAAAAACTGTTTTTT. Encoded protein: CASSSPTSTGGEEKLFF.

This clonotype was found a few times. The J gene is TRBJ1-5, the V gene TRBV30; 10 nucleotides line up with TRBD1. CDR1 is GTSNPN, CDR2 SVGIG, per germline (reference sequence). V gave up 5 bases and J gave up 6 bases; unmatched junction bases: 7. There are 14 residues in the CDR3. The CDR3 spells CAWSPGTGVQPQHF. CDR3 in DNA: TGTGCCTGGTCCCCCGGGACAGGGGTTCAGCCCCAGCATTTT.

This clonotype was counted ten times or more. The rearrangement uses TRBV24-1 and TRBJ2-5, with D unresolved. The V end was cut by 3 bases, the J end by 0 bases, with 1 base between. The CDR3 sequence is 12 residues long. Germline loops: CDR1 KGHDR, CDR2 SFDVKD. The CDR3: CATSDHQETQYF. DNA for the CDR3: TGTGCCACCAGTGATCACCAAGAGACCCAGTACTTC.

This clonotype was seen many times. The V gene is TRBV7-9, the J gene TRBJ2-7, with 7 bases fitting TRBD1. With V trimmed by 3 bases and J by 4 bases, 15 bases remained unmatched. Germline V CDR1 and CDR2: SEHNR, FQNEAQ (reference sequence). The CDR3 totals 17 residues. The CDR3 DNA is TGTGCCAGCAGCTTTTCATGGAGGAAGGGGGCGATTTACGAGCAGTACTTC. Translating it yields CASSFSWRKGAIYEQYF. The complete variable domain, with remaining parts taken from reference TRBV7-9 and TRBJ2-7, reads DTGVSQNPRHKITKRGQNVTFRCDPISEHNRLYWYRQTLGQGPEFLTYFQNEAQLEKSRLLSDRFSAERPKGSFSTLEIQRTEQGDSAMYLCASSFSWRKGAIYEQYFGPGTRLTVT.

This clonotype was detected many times. The CDR3 loop reads CASSLYVAKNIQYF. Written as DNA, the CDR3 is TGTGCCAGCAGCTTATACGTAGCCAAAAACATTCAGTACTTC. The V call is TRBV11-2, the J call TRBJ2-4; D gene uncertain. The V gene's germline CDR1 is SGHAT and CDR2 FQNNGV. V lost 2 bases, J lost 0 bases, and 5 bases lay in between. There are 14 residues in the CDR3.

This clonotype was seen many times. This chain connects TRBV20-1 to TRBJ1-1; D unresolved. Germline CDR1 is DFQATT and CDR2 is SNEGSKA (reference sequence). V lost 4 bases and J lost 5, with 11 bases in between. This CDR3 region has 12 residues. DNA of the CDR3: TGCAGTGCTATTCTCGTCGGGACTGAAGCTTTCTTT. Its translation: CSAILVGTEAFF.

This clonotype was detected many times. The CDR3 sequence: CASSLLLGGSYEQYF. CDR3 in DNA: TGTGCCAGCAGCTTGTTGCTTGGGGGATCCTACGAGCAGTACTTC. The rearrangement links TRBV5-5 to TRBJ2-7; D is perhaps TRBD1 or TRBD2 (5 bases each). The germline V gene encodes CDR1 SGHKS and CDR2 YYEKEE (reference sequence). The CDR3 covers 15 residues. V gave up 1 base and J gave up 1 base, with 12 bases separating them.

V is TRBV20-1 and J is TRBJ2-7; unclear D gene. Between the trimmed V and J ends, which lost 1 base and 4 bases, there was a span of 14 bases. The CDR3 loop spans 14 amino acids. The germline CDR1 and CDR2 sequences are DFQATT and SNEGSKA (reference sequence). CDR3 sequence (DNA): TGCAGTGCTAGAGCAATTAAGGAAGGATACGAGCAGTACTTC. Its translation is CSARAIKEGYEQYF.

V is TRBV4-3 and J is TRBJ1-2; TRBD1 agrees at 8 bases. Germline V gene lookup returns CDR1 LGHNA and CDR2 YSLEER. V lost 3 bases and J lost 2; bases outside the gene matches: 8. The CDR3 runs 16 residues. The CDR3 coding sequence is TGCGCCAGCAGCCAGGCCCCGGGACAGGCGAACTATGGCTACACCTTC. This encodes CASSQAPGQANYGYTF.

This clonotype was picked up many times. V is TRBV20-1 and J is TRBJ2-5, with D possibly matching TRBD1 (5 bases). The ends were cut back, 6 bases at V and 0 bases at J, with 11 bases in the middle. Germline CDR1 DFQATT, CDR2 SNEGSKA (reference sequence). This CDR3 is 13 amino acids long. CDR3 amino acids: CSAKDSYQETQYF. Here the CDR3 DNA reads TGCAGTGCGAAAGACAGCTACCAAGAGACCCAGTACTTC.

This clonotype has just a few counts. The genes are TRBV28 and TRBJ2-3; D unresolved. Germline values: CDR1 MDHEN, CDR2 SYDVKM. This CDR3 has 10 residues. V lost 7 bases and J 6 bases, leaving 5 bases between the germline ends. The chain's CDR3 is CASMWDTQYF. The CDR3 bases are TGTGCCAGCATGTGGGATACGCAGTATTTT.

This sequence joins TRBV27 and TRBJ2-3, with 8 bases matching TRBD1. V dropped 4 bases and J dropped 3; count of bases not matched to a gene: 0. This CDR3 is 13 amino acids long. CDR1 is MNHEY and CDR2 is SMNVEV in the germline V gene (reference sequence). The CDR3 is CASSYRGTDTQYF. Written as DNA, the CDR3 is TGTGCCAGCAGTTACAGGGGGACAGATACGCAGTATTTT.

As to this clonotype: A read error may be the cause here, since a much bigger clone is one base away. The rearrangement joins TRBV2 to TRBJ1-5; weak D call: TRBD1 (6 bases). CDR1 is SNHLY and CDR2 is FYNNEI in the germline V gene. There are 14 residues in the CDR3. The ends were cut back, 4 bases at V and 7 bases at J, with 14 bases in the middle. The CDR3 DNA reads as TGTGCCAGCAGTGGGGGGTCCACAGGGCAGCCCCAGCATTTT. Translation: CASSGGSTGQPQHF.

Comments on this clonotype: The CDR3 does not end in the conserved phenylalanine or tryptophan, so this is likely a read error. The chain joins TRBV7-9 to TRBJ1-1; 7 bases are a match to TRBD1. The ends lost 5 bases at V and 1 base at J; junction bases unmatched: 4. The CDR3 consists of 14 residues. Germline CDR1 and CDR2: SEHNR and FQNEAQ (reference sequence). The CDR3 region has the DNA TGTGCCAGCAGCCTGGGGACAGCGAACACTGAAGCTTTCCTT. Residues: CASSLGTANTEAFL.

This clonotype has a handful of counts. The gene calls are TRBV6-2 or TRBV6-3 and TRBJ2-7; 10 bases line up with TRBD2. V lost 2 bases and J lost 3; bases outside the gene matches: 4. This CDR3 is built from 15 residues. Germline CDR1 MNHEY, CDR2 SVGEGT. Here the CDR3 DNA reads TGTGCCAGCAGTTACGGGTCTAGCGGGAGCTACGAGCAGTACTTC. This encodes CASSYGSSGSYEQYF.

J is TRBJ2-7 and V is TRBV7-9; the match to TRBD2 covers 13 bases. The germline CDR1 and CDR2 sequences are SEHNR and FQNEAQ (reference sequence). The CDR3 contains 16 residues. The ends lost 4 bases at V and 1 base at J; junction bases unmatched: 4. CDR3: CASSYGTSGASYEQYF. The CDR3 DNA is TGTGCCAGCAGCTACGGGACTAGCGGGGCTTCCTACGAGCAGTACTTC.

In this sample, this clonotype turned up a few times. The V call is TRBV30, the J call TRBJ2-7; 7 bases match TRBD1. The germline gives CDR1 GTSNPN, CDR2 SVGIG (reference sequence). The length of the CDR3 is 15 residues. V shed 2 bases, J shed 7 bases, and the junction held 14 bases outside the gene matches. The CDR3 bases are TGTGCCTGGAGTTTATCCAGGGGGACCCTGATGGAGCAGTACTTC. It is translated as CAWSLSRGTLMEQYF.

This clonotype was observed a few times. The chain employs TRBV20-1 and TRBJ1-1; D gene ambiguous. V lost 3 bases and J lost 0, with 8 bases in between. CDR1 DFQATT and CDR2 SNEGSKA come from the germline V gene (reference sequence). This CDR3 is built from 13 residues. CDR3 in DNA: TGCAGTGCTAGTTGGCCGCTGAACACTGAAGCTTTCTTT. Protein product: CSASWPLNTEAFF.

The sample holds a few counts of this clonotype. This chain links TRBV28 with TRBJ1-2; D may be TRBD1 (6 bases). CDR1 MDHEN and CDR2 SYDVKM come from the germline V gene. The CDR3 covers 14 residues. V was shortened by 2 bases and J by 4 bases, with 11 bases between the two germline ends. The CDR3 spells CASSLRQASYGYTF. The CDR3 DNA reads TGTGCCAGCAGTTTACGACAGGCGTCCTATGGCTACACCTTC.

This clonotype was seen repeatedly, ten times or more. This sequence joins TRBV6-1 and TRBJ1-4; no definite D call. The length of the CDR3 is 14 residues. Germline V gene sequence: CDR1 MNHNS, CDR2 SASEGT. The V end lost 6 bases, the J end lost 7 bases, and 15 bases lay between the germline ends. The CDR3 loop reads CASSLLGVTEKLFF. CDR3 DNA sequence: TGTGCCAGCAGCCTGCTGGGAGTAACTGAAAAACTGTTTTTT.

The chain is built from TRBV9 and TRBJ2-7; D not certain. V shed 0 bases and J shed 3 bases, with 7 bases lying between them. CDR1 SGDLS and CDR2 YYNGEE come from the germline V gene. The CDR3 sequence is 13 residues long. Written as DNA, the CDR3 is TGTGCCAGCAGCGTAGGGTCTCTCTACGAGCAGTACTTC. This translates into CASSVGSLYEQYF. The full variable domain, in which reference TRBV9 and TRBJ2-7 provide the parts outside the CDR3, is DSGVTQTPKHLITATGQRVTLRCSPRSGDLSVYWYQQSLDQGLQFLIQYYNGEERAKGNILERFSAQQFPDLHSELNLSSLELGDSALYFCASSVGSLYEQYFGPGTRLTVT.

This clonotype was counted a few times. The rearrangement uses TRBV4-1 and TRBJ1-1; D uncertain. V dropped 1 base and J dropped 1 base, with 7 bases sitting between them. The CDR3 covers 14 residues. Germline-derived CDR1 and CDR2 are MGHRA and YSYEKL. CDR3 loop: CASSQVRQNTEAFF. CDR3 in DNA: TGCGCCAGCAGCCAAGTCCGACAGAACACTGAAGCTTTCTTT.

The sample holds a few counts of this clonotype. The chain joins TRBV7-9 to TRBJ1-3; D is unresolved. Trimming pared 5 bases from V and 0 bases from J, leaving 14 bases between. Germline loops: CDR1 SEHNR, CDR2 FQNEAQ (reference sequence). The CDR3 runs 16 residues. CDR3 region: CASSPTDGGSGNTIYF. The CDR3 DNA reads as TGTGCCAGCAGCCCAACGGACGGCGGCTCTGGAAACACCATATATTTT.

This clonotype was picked up many times. The chain combines TRBV7-6 with TRBJ1-2; D is ambiguous. This CDR3 comprises 17 residues. V was shortened by 2 bases and J by 8 bases, with 24 bases between the two germline ends. Germline lookup yields CDR1 SGHVS and CDR2 FNYEAQ. CDR3 loop: CASSLLSFTLRAEGYTF. The CDR3 DNA reads TGTGCCAGCAGCTTACTGTCCTTTACGTTACGGGCGGAAGGCTACACCTTC.